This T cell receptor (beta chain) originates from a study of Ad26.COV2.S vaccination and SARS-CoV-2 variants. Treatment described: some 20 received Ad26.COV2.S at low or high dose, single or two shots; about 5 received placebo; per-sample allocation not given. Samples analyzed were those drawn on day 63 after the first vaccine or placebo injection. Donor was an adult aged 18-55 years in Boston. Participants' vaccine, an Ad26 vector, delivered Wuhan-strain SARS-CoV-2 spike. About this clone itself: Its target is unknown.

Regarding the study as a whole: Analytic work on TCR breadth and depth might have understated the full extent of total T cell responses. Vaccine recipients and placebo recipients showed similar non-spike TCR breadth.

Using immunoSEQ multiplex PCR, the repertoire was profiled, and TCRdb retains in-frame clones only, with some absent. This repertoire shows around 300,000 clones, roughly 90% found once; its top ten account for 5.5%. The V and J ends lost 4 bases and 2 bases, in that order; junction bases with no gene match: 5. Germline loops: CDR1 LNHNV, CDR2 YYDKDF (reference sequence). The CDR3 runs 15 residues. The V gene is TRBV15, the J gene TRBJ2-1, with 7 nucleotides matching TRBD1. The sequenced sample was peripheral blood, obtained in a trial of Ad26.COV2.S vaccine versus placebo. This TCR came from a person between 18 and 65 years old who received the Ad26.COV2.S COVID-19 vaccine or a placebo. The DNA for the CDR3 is TGTGCCACCAGCATCGACAGGGACCCCTACAATGAGCAGTTCTTC. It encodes CATSIDRDPYNEQFF. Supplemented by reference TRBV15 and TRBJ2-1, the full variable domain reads DAMVIQNPRYQVTQFGKPVTLSCSQTLNHNVMYWYQQKSSQAPKLLFHYYDKDFNNEADTPDNFQSRRPNTSFCFLDIRSPGLGDTAMYLCATSIDRDPYNEQFFGPGTRLTVL.